The rows below give T cell receptor beta chains drawn from one sample of a study of patients and donors after allogeneic stem cell transplantation. One entry per CDR3 protein results from TCRdb running MiXCR on the RT-PCR reads. The profile shows more than 850,000 distinct CDR3 sequences, under 20% of them singletons. The sample comprised blood, either unsorted or a sorted T cell fraction (not recorded which). All receptors come from a human donor who was either an allogeneic HSCT recipient or a stem cell or donor lymphocyte infusion donor (not recorded which). It is not recorded whose cells these are; they may come from a transplant donor. The CDR3 runs from the conserved cysteine through the conserved F or W. D genes are given only for firm matches. Clone size is shown for a subset of rows, as once, few, many or a class of expanded clone.

j_call | clone_size | v_call | d_call | cdr3_aa | cdr3_nt
TRBJ2-7 | NA | TRBV7-2 | NA | CASSLGRTQEEYF | TGTGCCAGCAGCTTAGGCCGGACCCAAGAGGAGTACTTC
TRBJ2-2 | NA | TRBV7-2 | TRBD2 | CASSLYLAGGPGELFF | TGTGCCAGCAGCTTATATCTAGCGGGGGGCCCCGGGGAGCTGTTTTTT
TRBJ2-3 | NA | TRBV6-1 | NA | CASRHGGEADTQYF | TGTGCCAGCAGACACGGTGGGGAGGCAGATACGCAGTATTTT
TRBJ1-4 | NA | TRBV10-3 | TRBD1 | CAISELWRGQRVEKLFF | TGTGCCATCAGTGAGCTTTGGCGGGGACAGAGAGTCGAAAAACTGTTTTTT
TRBJ2-2 | NA | TRBV21-1 | NA | CASSIEEGNRWDGELFF | TGTGCCAGCAGCATAGAGGAAGGGAATAGGTGGGACGGGGAGCTGTTTTTT
TRBJ2-2 | few | TRBV4-3 | NA | CASSQDRVGARELFF | TGCGCCAGCAGCCAAGATCGGGTCGGGGCGCGGGAGCTGTTTTTT
TRBJ2-5 | few | TRBV29-1 | NA | CSAPFRRGGPQETQYF | TGCAGCGCCCCGTTCCGGAGGGGCGGACCCCAAGAGACCCAGTACTTC
TRBJ2-2 | many | TRBV12-3/TRBV12-4 | NA | CASSRRADGELFF | TGTGCCAGCAGTCGGAGGGCGGACGGGGAGCTGTTTTTT
TRBJ2-7 | many | TRBV20-1 | NA | CSARISSGRSYEQYF | TGCAGTGCTAGGATCTCGTCGGGACGCAGCTACGAGCAGTACTTC
TRBJ1-3 | NA | TRBV4-1 | NA | CASSQDQSPRLSGNTIYF | TGCGCCAGCAGCCAAGATCAATCCCCCAGGCTATCTGGAAACACCATATATTTT
TRBJ2-7 | few | TRBV28 | NA | CASLPTRQVSYEQYF | TGTGCCAGCTTACCGACACGACAGGTCTCCTACGAGCAGTACTTC
TRBJ2-5 | few | TRBV11-2 | TRBD2 | CASSFVAGGQETQYF | TGTGCCAGCAGCTTTGTCGCGGGAGGGCAAGAGACCCAGTACTTC
TRBJ2-7 | NA | TRBV5-6 | NA | CASSFRGPTYEQYF | TGTGCCAGCAGCTTCCGGGGGCCCACCTACGAGCAGTACTTC
TRBJ2-2 | NA | TRBV9 | NA | CASSTRTANTGELFF | TGTGCCAGCAGCACCCGGACAGCGAACACCGGGGAGCTGTTTTTT
TRBJ2-3 | many | TRBV2 | NA | CASSEATDTQYF | TGTGCCAGCAGTGAAGCAACAGATACGCAGTATTTT
TRBJ1-5 | few | TRBV12-3/TRBV12-4 | NA | CASSFGRQGQPQHF | TGTGCCAGCAGTTTTGGGCGGCAGGGTCAGCCCCAGCATTTT
TRBJ1-5 | few | TRBV6-9 | NA | CASSSNPGHPPSNQPQHF | TGTGCCAGCAGTTCCAACCCGGGCCATCCGCCGAGCAATCAGCCCCAGCATTTT
TRBJ1-4 | few | TRBV5-1 | TRBD1 | CASSTGTGMLNRGEKLFF | TGCGCCAGCAGCACGGGGACAGGGATGTTAAACCGCGGTGAAAAACTGTTTTTT
TRBJ1-5 | many | TRBV12-3/TRBV12-4 | NA | CASSLSPGQTARPQHF | TGTGCCAGCAGTTTATCCCCTGGACAGACCGCGCGGCCCCAGCATTTT
TRBJ1-1 | few | TRBV6-5 | NA | CASSYAAGMNTEAFF | TGTGCCAGCAGTTACGCCGCGGGTATGAACACTGAAGCTTTCTTT
TRBJ2-3 | many | TRBV5-1 | NA | CASSLGGLPTDTQYF | TGCGCCAGCAGCTTGGGGGGGCTCCCCACAGATACGCAGTATTTT
TRBJ1-1 | few | TRBV9 | TRBD1 | CASSVGVIWGQGARNTEAFF | TGTGCCAGCAGCGTAGGAGTGATATGGGGACAGGGGGCACGAAACACTGAAGCTTTCTTT
TRBJ2-1 | NA | TRBV11-2 | NA | CASSSTASVNEQFF | TGTGCCAGCAGCTCCACGGCTAGCGTGAATGAGCAGTTCTTC
TRBJ1-1 | few | TRBV30 | NA | CAWSVGSVVEAFF | TGTGCCTGGAGTGTTGGATCTGTGGTGGAAGCTTTCTTT
TRBJ2-7 | NA | TRBV28 | NA | CASMSLRGVSYEQYF | TGTGCCAGCATGAGTTTGAGGGGGGTCTCCTACGAGCAGTACTTC
TRBJ2-7 | NA | TRBV10-3 | NA | CAISESSHPVF | TGTGCCATCAGTGAGTCTTCTCACCCAGTCTTC
TRBJ2-7 | NA | TRBV12-3/TRBV12-4 | TRBD2 | CASSPGLAEFYEQYF | TGTGCCAGCAGTCCGGGACTAGCGGAGTTCTACGAGCAGTACTTC
TRBJ2-7 | few | TRBV2 | TRBD1 | CASSGGTGHYEQYF | TGTGCCAGCAGTGGGGGGACAGGGCACTACGAGCAGTACTTC
TRBJ2-7 | NA | TRBV5-6 | TRBD1 | CASSRQGIPHEQYF | TGTGCCAGCAGCCGACAGGGGATACCTCACGAGCAGTACTTC
TRBJ1-1 | NA | TRBV5-1 | NA | CASSLEGWGNTEAFF | TGCGCCAGCAGCTTGGAGGGGTGGGGTAACACTGAAGCTTTCTTT
TRBJ2-3 | few | TRBV5-1 | TRBD2 | CASSLRLASTTDTQYF | TGCGCCAGCAGCTTAAGACTAGCCTCTACCACAGATACGCAGTATTTT
TRBJ2-6 | NA | TRBV4-3 | TRBD1 | CASSQDGLGTGAPGANVLTF | TGCGCCAGCAGCCAAGATGGCTTGGGGACAGGGGCTCCTGGGGCCAACGTCCTGACTTTC
TRBJ2-2 | NA | TRBV6-1 | TRBD1 | CASSEALGQGAGELFF | TGTGCCAGCAGTGAAGCGCTAGGACAGGGGGCCGGGGAGCTGTTTTTT
TRBJ1-4 | few | TRBV4-3 | NA | CASSQDYRVGNGEKLFF | TGCGCCAGCAGCCAAGATTACAGGGTTGGGAATGGTGAAAAACTGTTTTTT
TRBJ2-7 | NA | TRBV14 | NA | CASSQAGAPHLYEQYF | TGTGCCAGCAGCCAGGCTGGGGCCCCTCATCTTTACGAGCAGTACTTC
TRBJ2-1 | NA | TRBV4-3 | TRBD2 | CASSQYKRGADNEQFF | TGCGCCAGCAGCCAATATAAGCGGGGGGCTGACAATGAGCAGTTCTTC
TRBJ2-1 | NA | TRBV5-1 | TRBD2 | CASSGYLAATYNEQFF | TGCGCCAGCAGCGGATACCTAGCGGCTACCTACAATGAGCAGTTCTTC
TRBJ2-2 | few | TRBV6-1 | TRBD2 | CASHESGTSAGELFF | TGTGCCAGCCACGAGTCCGGGACTAGCGCCGGGGAGCTGTTTTTT
TRBJ2-3 | many | TRBV12-3/TRBV12-4 | NA | CASSLSPQVYF | TGTGCCAGCAGTTTGAGTCCCCAAGTGTATTTT
TRBJ1-2 | few | TRBV29-1 | NA | CSVEGRASLNYGYTF | TGCAGCGTTGAAGGCCGGGCCTCGCTTAACTATGGCTACACCTTC
TRBJ2-7 | NA | TRBV13 | NA | CASSFRAFSYEQYF | TGTGCCAGCAGCTTTAGGGCCTTCTCCTACGAGCAGTACTTC
TRBJ2-5 | few | TRBV27 | NA | CASSWNGRAQETQYF | TGTGCCAGCAGTTGGAATGGCAGGGCCCAAGAGACCCAGTACTTC
TRBJ2-6 | NA | TRBV7-2 | NA | CASSSTPSSGANVLTF | TGTGCCAGCAGCTCCACACCAAGCTCTGGGGCCAACGTCCTGACTTTC
TRBJ2-7 | few | TRBV5-1 | NA | CASSLVGGTPSYEQYF | TGCGCCAGCAGCTTGGTAGGGGGTACTCCCTCCTACGAGCAGTACTTC
TRBJ2-5 | NA | TRBV12-3/TRBV12-4 | NA | CASSFRVGTQYF | TGTGCCAGCAGTTTTAGGGTTGGGACCCAGTACTTC
TRBJ1-2 | NA | TRBV20-1 | TRBD1 | CSAETSRDRDGGYTF | TGCAGTGCTGAGACGTCCCGGGACAGGGATGGAGGCTACACCTTC
TRBJ1-5 | NA | TRBV30 | NA | CAWSDQTTGSRQPQHF | TGTGCCTGGAGTGATCAAACAACAGGGAGCCGTCAGCCCCAGCATTTT
TRBJ2-6 | NA | TRBV6-2/TRBV6-3 | TRBD1 | CASSYSKGQAFSGANVLTF | TGTGCCAGCAGTTACTCGAAAGGACAGGCTTTCTCTGGGGCCAACGTCCTGACTTTC
TRBJ2-4 | NA | TRBV20-1 | NA | CSARDRDVLAKNIQYF | TGCAGTGCTAGAGATCGGGACGTCCTAGCCAAAAACATTCAGTACTTC